What follows describes a single T cell receptor (beta chain). This sample is drawn from a study of blood T cell repertoires in COVID-19. The length of the CDR3 is 17 residues. Sequencing was performed with immunoSEQ multiplex PCR; in TCRdb, only in-frame clones are kept and a portion is missing. The repertoire consists of approximately 200,000 clones, with 75% to 90% occurring once and the leading ten covering around 3.2%. The chain uses TRBV21-1 and TRBJ2-3; no DNA check was done on the table's D call, TRBD1. TRBV21-1 is a pseudogene segment. The receptor was derived from a woman under 30 in a cohort exposed to, infected with or recovered from COVID-19 (not recorded which). The sequenced sample was PBMCs or T cells enriched from blood (not recorded which). CDR3 sequence reads: CASSKRGGTKHTDTQYF. For the CDR3, the DNA is TGTGCCAGCAGCAAACGAGGGGGAACCAAACACACGGATACGCAGTATTTT.